This TCR beta chain was recorded in a study of T cells in women clearing cervical HPV infection. Study background: Control women cleared a single incident HPV16 infection within 12 months. Blood came at first lesion visit for cases, post-clearance for controls.

Measured with immunoSEQ multiplex PCR; TCRdb has only the in-frame clones, and not every one. The sample has 25,000 to 40,000 clones, and its top ten clones hold around 4%. Whole-study results and caveats: Unknown T-cell numbers per sample may underlie the richness differences.

For this clone: Its antigen remains unidentified. The sequence runs out 3 residues before the end of the CDR3; the remainder is reconstructed from the germline J gene.

The CDR3 has 13 residues. The V gene's germline CDR1 is SGHTA and CDR2 FQGNSA. The chain links TRBV7-2 to TRBJ1-4; D possibly corresponds to TRBD1 (5 bases). This TCR was sampled from a woman between 18 and 69 years old with a cervical HPV16 infection that either progressed to CIN3+ or cleared (not recorded which). Sequencing was performed on blood buffy coat. The DNA read from the CDR3 is TGTGCCAGCAGCTTTGAGGGGAACTCACCA. As protein: CASSFEGNSP. The whole CDR3 protein reads CASSFEGNSPLFF.